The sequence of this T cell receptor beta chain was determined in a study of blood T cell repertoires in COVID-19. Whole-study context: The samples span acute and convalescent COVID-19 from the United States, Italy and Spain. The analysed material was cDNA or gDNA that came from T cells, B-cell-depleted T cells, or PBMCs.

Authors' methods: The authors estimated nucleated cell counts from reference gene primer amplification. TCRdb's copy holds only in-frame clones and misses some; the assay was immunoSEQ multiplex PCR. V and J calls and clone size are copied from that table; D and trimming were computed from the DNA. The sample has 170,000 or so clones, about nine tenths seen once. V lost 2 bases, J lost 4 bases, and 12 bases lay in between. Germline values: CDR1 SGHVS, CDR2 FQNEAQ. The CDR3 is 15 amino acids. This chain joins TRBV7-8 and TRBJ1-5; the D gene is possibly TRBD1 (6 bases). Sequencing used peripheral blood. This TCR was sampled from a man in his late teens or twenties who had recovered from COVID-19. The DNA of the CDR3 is TGTGCCAGCAGCTTATTGGGGGCAGTAAATCAGCCCCAGCATTTT. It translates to CASSLLGAVNQPQHF.